This T cell receptor (beta chain) stems from a study of cytotoxic CD8 clonotypes in ibrutinib-treated CLL. For the study at large: Collecting the response samples happened after a median 12 months of treatment, with a range of 6 to 36.

This clone was found a few times. Its antigen is unidentified. Study-wide results and limits: Public clonotypes (which were uncommon) either contracted or remained stable on treatment. The clonality went up when patients responded to ibrutinib and dropped back toward baseline at progression.

Investigators sought sequencing depths of between 1 in 200,000 and 1 in 1 million T cells. The table came from immunoSEQ multiplex PCR; TCRdb's copy has only in-frame clones and leaves some out. The sample gives about 49,000 clones, approximately 53% of which show up once; less than 35% is in the top ten. This specimen consisted of PBMCs, obtained after 12 months of ibrutinib treatment. This receptor was identified in a human donor with chronic lymphocytic leukemia.

CDR3 sequence (DNA): TGCGCCAGCAGCCAAGATCGGAGGGAGGGCCACACCGGGGAGCTGTTTTTT. It specifies CASSQDRREGHTGELFF. The V and J genes are TRBV4-1 and TRBJ2-2; 7 nucleotides agree with TRBD2. The CDR3 loop spans 17 amino acids. The germline V gene encodes CDR1 MGHRA and CDR2 YSYEKL. V was pared by 0 bases and J by 3 bases, with 7 bases of the junction left unmatched.